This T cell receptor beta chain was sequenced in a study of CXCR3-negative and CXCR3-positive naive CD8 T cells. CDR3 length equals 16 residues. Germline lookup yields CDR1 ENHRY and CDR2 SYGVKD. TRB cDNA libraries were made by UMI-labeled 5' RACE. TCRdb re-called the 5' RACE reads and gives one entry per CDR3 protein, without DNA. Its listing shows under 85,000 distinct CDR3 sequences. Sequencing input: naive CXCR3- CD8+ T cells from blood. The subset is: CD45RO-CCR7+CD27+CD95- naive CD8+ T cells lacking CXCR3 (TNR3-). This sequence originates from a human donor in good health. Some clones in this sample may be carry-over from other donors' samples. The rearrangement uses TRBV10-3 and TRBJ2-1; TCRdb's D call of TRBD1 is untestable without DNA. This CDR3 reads CAISVGVWGSYNEQFF.